Presented here are 6 T cell receptor beta chains from one specimen sequenced in a study of identical twins. TCRdb processed the 5' RACE reads anew with MiXCR; each CDR3 protein has one entry. The sample carries nearly 650,000 distinct CDR3 sequences, 7% to 7.5% recorded once. A further study also used this sample, focusing on yellow fever vaccine responses in identical twins.

Sequencing was performed on PBMCs. These receptors were obtained from a woman under 30 in good health.

To note about this clonotype: Given a much more abundant clone one base away, this may be a read error. J is TRBJ2-1 and V is TRBV20-1, with 7 bases identical to TRBD2. This CDR3 contains 15 residues. Per the germline V gene, CDR1 is DFQATT and CDR2 is SNEGSKA (reference sequence). CDR3 region: CSALGTTLSSNEQFF. CDR3 bases: TGCAGTGCCCTGGGGACTACATTATCCTCCAATGAGCAGTTCTTC.

The chain is built from TRBV12-3 or TRBV12-4 and TRBJ2-7; D perhaps matches TRBD1 (6 bases). The CDR3 contains 14 residues. V was pared by 7 bases and J by 3 bases, with 16 bases between. CDR3: CASNFTGKVYEQYF. The CDR3 nucleotides read TGTGCCAGCAATTTTACAGGGAAAGTCTACGAGCAGTACTTC.

The sample holds many counts of this clonotype. This chain uses TRBV5-6 with TRBJ2-1, with D maybe TRBD2 (5 bases). CDR3 length: 15 residues. Germline CDR1 and CDR2: SGHDT and YYEEEE. With 2 bases removed from V and 3 bases from J, the gap between germline ends came to 12 bases. CDR3 bases: TGTGCCAGCAGCTTTTCGGGGAGTGGCTACAATGAGCAGTTCTTC. Translation gives CASSFSGSGYNEQFF.

This clonotype was recorded many times. The V and J genes are TRBV4-1 and TRBJ2-3, with 8 bases matching TRBD1. The V gene's germline CDR1 is MGHRA and CDR2 YSYEKL. The CDR3 sequence is 16 residues long. Trimming at V came to 5 bases and at J to 2 bases, leaving 9 bases not matched to a gene. In DNA, the CDR3 is TGCGCCAGCAGCTCCTACAGGGGGAAAGACACAGATACGCAGTATTTT. It encodes CASSSYRGKDTDTQYF.

This clonotype was seen repeatedly, ten times or more. This rearrangement joins TRBV11-2 to TRBJ2-1; D might be TRBD1 or TRBD2, each matching 5 bases. CDR1 is SGHAT, CDR2 FQNNGV, per germline. The germline V and J ends were trimmed by 5 bases and 10 bases, with 12 bases remaining between them. The CDR3 sequence is 12 residues long. This CDR3 reads CASSHGTLEQFF. The CDR3 DNA is TGTGCCAGCAGCCACGGGACCCTCGAGCAGTTCTTC.

V gene TRBV12-3 or TRBV12-4 combines with J gene TRBJ2-1, with a weak D call TRBD2 (5 bases). Trimming stripped 8 bases from V and 0 bases from J, with 11 bases between. This CDR3 region has 14 residues. Here the CDR3 DNA reads TGTGCCAGCGGGCGGACTCGCTCCTACAATGAGCAGTTCTTC. Amino acid sequence: CASGRTRSYNEQFF.